A single sample is the source of the 7 T cell receptor beta chains below, sequenced in a study of long-term antiretroviral therapy in people with HIV (dated by TCRdb to the early 2020s). The immunoSEQ hsTCRB v3.0 assay was used at survey level resolution for TRB variable region sequencing. Entries here come from immuneACCESS through TCRdb and include only in-frame sequences with V and J called. Some clones fail to appear in such tables; in the studies checked, an unresolved V gene covers under half of the shortfall, and the cause of the remainder is unknown. Here the sample has 30,000 to 50,000 clones; roughly 90% occur a single time. The ten largest clones represent about 4% of the sample. The sample consisted of unsorted PBMCs, taken just before starting antiretroviral therapy. The receptors originated from a woman aged 18 to 35 with HIV.

This clone was picked up one time. V gene TRBV11-3 combines with J gene TRBJ2-2; 7 bases match TRBD1. After removal of 6 bases from V and 4 bases from J, the junction contained 5 bases not matched to a gene. The CDR3 runs to 14 residues. In germline, CDR1 is SGHNT, CDR2 YENEEA. CDR3 sequence: CASSAGGSTGELFF. CDR3 sequence (DNA): TGTGCCAGCAGTGCAGGGGGAAGCACCGGGGAGCTGTTTTTT.

V usage is TRBV28 and J usage is TRBJ2-5; no definite D call. Trimming removed 5 bases from V and 5 bases from J, with 12 bases in between. In germline, CDR1 is MDHEN, CDR2 SYDVKM. CDR3 size: 13 residues. In nucleotides, the CDR3 is TGTGCCAGCAGTGAGGACCGTCTGGAGACCCAGTACTTC. Encoded protein: CASSEDRLETQYF.

This clone was counted once. V is TRBV6-1 and J is TRBJ1-2; D may be TRBD1 (5 bases). Per the germline V gene, CDR1 is MNHNS and CDR2 is SASEGT. V lost 7 bases and J 7 bases, leaving 13 bases between the germline ends. This CDR3 spans 12 amino acids. CDR3 loop: CASKIGGGGYTF. The DNA of the CDR3 is TGTGCCAGCAAAATTGGGGGAGGTGGCTACACCTTC.

The J gene is TRBJ2-7, the V gene TRBV4-3, with TRBD1 identical over 7 bases. V dropped 5 bases and J dropped 0; count of bases not matched to a gene: 7. The CDR3 runs 15 residues. From germline, CDR1 is LGHNA and CDR2 YSLEER. The chain's CDR3 is CASSLQGSSSYEQYF. CDR3 coding DNA: TGCGCCAGCAGCTTACAGGGGTCGAGCTCCTACGAGCAGTACTTC.

The chain uses TRBV6-6 and TRBJ2-3, with TRBD2 matching 9 bases. The V and J ends lost 6 bases and 4 bases, in that order; junction bases with no gene match: 11. CDR1 MNHNY and CDR2 SVGAGI come from the germline V gene (reference sequence). The CDR3 extends over 16 amino acids. The CDR3 loop reads CASSRGGVAGADTQYF. DNA for the CDR3: TGTGCCAGCAGCCGCGGCGGGGTAGCGGGAGCAGATACGCAGTATTTT.

V gene TRBV7-9 combines with J gene TRBJ2-3; no reliable D call. The CDR3 runs to 14 residues. Trimming removed 1 base from V and 4 bases from J, with 9 bases in between. Germline V CDR1 and CDR2: SEHNR, FQNEAQ (reference sequence). The CDR3 bases are TGTGCCAGCAGCTTAGAGGTCAGCTCAGATACGCAGTATTTT. Its protein is CASSLEVSSDTQYF.

The gene calls are TRBV13 and TRBJ1-1, with a tentative D call TRBD1 (5 bases). V gave up 1 base and J gave up 5 bases, with 5 bases separating them. CDR3 length: 12 amino acids. Germline assignment: CDR1 PRHDT and CDR2 FYEKMQ (reference sequence). CDR3 DNA: TGTGCCAGCAGCTTAGACAGGACTGAAGCTTTCTTT. It encodes CASSLDRTEAFF. The whole variable domain, remainder taken from reference TRBV13 and TRBJ1-1, is AAGVIQSPRHLIKEKRETATLKCYPIPRHDTVYWYQQGPGQDPQFLISFYEKMQSDKGSIPDRFSAQQFSDYHSELNMSSLELGDSALYFCASSLDRTEAFFGQGTRLTVV.